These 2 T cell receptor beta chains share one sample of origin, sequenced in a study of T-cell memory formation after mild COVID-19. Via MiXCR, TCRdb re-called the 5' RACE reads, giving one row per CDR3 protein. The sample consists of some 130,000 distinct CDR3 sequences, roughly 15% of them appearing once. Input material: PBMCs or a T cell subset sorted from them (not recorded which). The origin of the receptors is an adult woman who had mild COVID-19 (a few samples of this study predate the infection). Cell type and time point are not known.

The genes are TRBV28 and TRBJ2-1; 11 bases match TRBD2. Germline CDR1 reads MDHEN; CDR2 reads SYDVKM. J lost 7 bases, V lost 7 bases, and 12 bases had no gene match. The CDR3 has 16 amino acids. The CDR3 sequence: CASTPYRSGRVNEQFF. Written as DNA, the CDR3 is TGTGCCAGCACCCCCTACCGTAGCGGGAGGGTGAATGAGCAGTTCTTC. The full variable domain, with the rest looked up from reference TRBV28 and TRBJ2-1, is DVKVTQSSRYLVKRTGEKVFLECVQDMDHENMFWYRQDPGLGLRLIYFSYDVKMKEKGDIPEGYSVSREKKERFSLILESASTNQTSMYLCASTPYRSGRVNEQFFGPGTRLTVL.

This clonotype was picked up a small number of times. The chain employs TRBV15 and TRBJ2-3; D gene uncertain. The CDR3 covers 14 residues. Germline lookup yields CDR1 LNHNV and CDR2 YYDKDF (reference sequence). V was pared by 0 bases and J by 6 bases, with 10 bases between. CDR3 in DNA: TGTGCCACCAGCAGAGATCTTTTAAGGGATACGCAGTATTTT. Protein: CATSRDLLRDTQYF.